A selection of T cell receptor beta chains follows, all from one sample in a study of cytomegalovirus exposure and HLA in healthy donors. The repertoire was sequenced with immunoSEQ multiplex PCR; TCRdb's copy has only in-frame clones and lacks some. The table records about 130,000 clones, roughly 94% of them present only once. Sequencing used PBMCs. Every receptor here comes from a woman younger than 35 in good health and CMV-seronegative. The CDR3 runs from the conserved cysteine through the conserved F or W.

v_gene,j_gene,CDR3aa
TRBV9,TRBJ1-1,CASSPEDGVEAFF
TRBV7-2,TRBJ2-1,CASSRLPSGGDEQFF
TRBV5-4,TRBJ2-2,CASSAALAGLRTGELFF
TRBV28,TRBJ1-1,CASSFGGDLLNTEAFF
TRBV13,TRBJ1-1,CASSSDMGNTEAFF
TRBV29-1,TRBJ2-5,CSVVEGGQTQYF
TRBV5-1,TRBJ2-7,CASSLVGLYEQYF
TRBV27,TRBJ2-3,CASSTGGPDTQYF
TRBV6-1,TRBJ1-2,CASSVGGTGNYGYTF
TRBV11-3,TRBJ1-6,CASSQSRVNSPLHF
TRBV6-5,TRBJ2-1,CASSSTGGLGRWFF
TRBV29-1,TRBJ1-2,CSVEERGRDRNSNYGYTF
TRBV7-2,TRBJ2-6,CASSSVSGANVLTF
TRBV6-5,TRBJ2-7,CASSGSGAEQYF
TRBV28,TRBJ2-1,CASSLEGLDNEQFF
TRBV28,TRBJ2-5,CASTPSRTGEVETQYF
TRBV14,TRBJ2-7,CASSQGRGGSITYEQYF
TRBV5-1,TRBJ2-2,CASTPRGRDTGELFF
TRBV9,TRBJ1-1,CASSDGTGGVRDTEAFF
TRBV2,TRBJ1-2,CASRYDRDGYTF
TRBV7-9,TRBJ1-2,CASSGGTANYGYTF
TRBV5-1,TRBJ1-3,CASSYGRQGSGNTIYF
TRBV27,TRBJ2-1,CASSLMGLAASNEQFF
TRBV6-5,TRBJ1-1,CASSQDRGLEAFF
TRBV4-1,TRBJ2-5,CASSQLNRAGETQYF
TRBV11-3,TRBJ2-5,CASSGRQAPETQYF
TRBV2,TRBJ1-1,CASTLDRLMNTEAFF
TRBV28,TRBJ1-2,CASSLVSVGGYTF
TRBV6-5,TRBJ2-2,CASSRNTGELFF
TRBV7-9,TRBJ1-2,CASSSRGAHYGYTF
TRBV19,TRBJ2-5,CASRDTGGPWGETQYF
TRBV6-5,TRBJ2-1,CASKGRDRAEQFF
TRBV6-1,TRBJ1-4,CASTTSGQLNEKLFF
TRBV28,TRBJ2-7,CASKPGLLDETYEQYF
TRBV2,TRBJ2-5,CASSETQEGTQYF
TRBV5-6,TRBJ1-1,CASSLRWRAEAFF
TRBV6-4,TRBJ2-1,CASSADGPSGANEQFF
TRBV7-9,TRBJ2-7,CASQGLTYEQYF
TRBV19,TRBJ1-5,CASSTPGLSSNQPQHF
TRBV19,TRBJ1-1,CASTYMGGNTEAFF
TRBV18,TRBJ1-3,CASSPEGIERNTIYF
TRBV19,TRBJ1-5,CASSATEYSNQPQHF
TRBV7-8,TRBJ1-2,CASSRVVNYGYTF
TRBV2,TRBJ1-2,CASSGQAYGYTF
TRBV19,TRBJ1-1,CASNVPTGEAGEAFF
TRBV19,TRBJ2-3,CASKLAGGNSDTQYF
TRBV28,TRBJ1-6,CASRSGQGMDSPLHF
TRBV7-9,TRBJ2-2,CASSWGQDTGELFF
TRBV5-5,TRBJ2-5,CASSLTGSETQYF
TRBV29-1,TRBJ1-5,CSVPPREGDLRNQPQHF